These 16 T cell receptor beta chains were sequenced from one sample in a study of T cell repertoires in cytomegalovirus infection. TCRdb called the reads again in MiXCR, with one record for every CDR3 protein. The data contain approximately 730,000 distinct CDR3 sequences, around 29% of them seen just once; the ten biggest clones take up around 14%. No antigen has been identified for these receptors. The input for sequencing was cultured CD8+ T cells from PBMCs, taken from culture after CMV antigen stimulation. The source of these receptors is a human donor in good health (CMV status not recorded). Some clones in this sample may be carry-over from other donors' samples.

Ten or more counts support this clonotype. CDR3 sequence: CASSLHTGELFF. For the CDR3, the DNA is TGTGCCAGCAGCCTACACACCGGGGAGCTGTTTTTT. The rearrangement joins TRBV7-2 to TRBJ2-2; D unresolved. Trimming took 5 bases from V and 3 from J, leaving 4 bases between them. Germline assignment: CDR1 SGHTA and CDR2 FQGNSA. There are 12 residues in the CDR3.

This clonotype was detected many times. This rearrangement joins TRBV7-8 to TRBJ2-7; possible D gene TRBD1, 6 bases. The CDR3 sequence is 12 residues long. Deletions cut 5 bases from V and 2 bases from J, with 7 bases between. CDR1 is SGHVS and CDR2 is FQNEAQ in the germline V gene. CDR3: CASSRTAYEQYF. CDR3 DNA sequence: TGTGCCAGCAGCAGGACAGCCTACGAGCAGTACTTC.

The chain joins TRBV15 to TRBJ2-2; 8 nucleotides align to TRBD1. This CDR3 is built from 15 residues. Germline V gene sequence: CDR1 LNHNV, CDR2 YYDKDF (reference sequence). J was trimmed by 0 bases and V by 5 bases; bases with no gene match: 2. The CDR3: CATSRDRSNTGELFF. CDR3 in DNA: TGTGCCACCAGCCGGGACAGGTCGAACACCGGGGAGCTGTTTTTT.

This clonotype has more than one count but fewer than ten. The chain has TRBV29-1 and TRBJ2-1; D remains unclear. Trimming took off 2 bases at V and 9 bases at J, with 5 bases between the two ends. In germline, CDR1 is SQVTM, CDR2 ANQGSEA. There are 10 residues in the CDR3. The CDR3: CSVEIGEQFF. DNA for the CDR3: TGCAGCGTTGAAATCGGTGAGCAGTTCTTC.

Ten or more counts support this clonotype. The chain combines TRBV7-9 with TRBJ1-3; D gene ambiguous. Germline V gives CDR1 SEHNR, CDR2 FQNEAQ (reference sequence). The CDR3 covers 18 residues. With 2 bases removed from V and 0 bases from J, the gap between germline ends came to 17 bases. The CDR3 bases are TGTGCCAGCAGCTTAATGTTTAACTACTCATCCTCTGGAAACACCATATATTTT. Protein: CASSLMFNYSSSGNTIYF.

This clonotype has more than one count but fewer than ten. V is TRBV27 and J is TRBJ1-6, with TRBD1 matching 10 bases. From germline, CDR1 is MNHEY and CDR2 SMNVEV (reference sequence). This CDR3 has 15 amino acids. J gave up 9 bases and V 5 bases, and 7 bases lay outside the gene matches. The CDR3 sequence: CASSPGTGAGSPLHF. DNA for the CDR3: TGTGCCAGCAGTCCAGGGACAGGGGCCGGTTCACCCCTCCACTTT.

This sequence joins TRBV7-9 and TRBJ2-2; tentatively, D is TRBD1 (5 bases). V was clipped by 5 bases and J by 6 bases, with 16 bases between them. The CDR3 loop spans 15 amino acids. In germline, CDR1 is SEHNR, CDR2 FQNEAQ (reference sequence). CDR3: CASSLPGIRSGELFF. DNA of the CDR3: TGTGCCAGCAGCCTTCCAGGGATCAGATCCGGGGAGCTGTTTTTT. The full variable domain, in which reference TRBV7-9 and TRBJ2-2 provide the parts outside the CDR3, is DTGVSQNPRHKITKRGQNVTFRCDPISEHNRLYWYRQTLGQGPEFLTYFQNEAQLEKSRLLSDRFSAERPKGSFSTLEIQRTEQGDSAMYLCASSLPGIRSGELFFGEGSRLTVL.

This clonotype has a handful of counts. The V gene is TRBV28, the J gene TRBJ2-7; no clear D. Germline V gene lookup returns CDR1 MDHEN and CDR2 SYDVKM. V shed 6 bases and J shed 0 bases, with 12 bases lying between them. This CDR3 comprises 14 residues. The CDR3 DNA sequence: TGTGCCAGCAGGGCGAAGGCGAGCTCCTACGAGCAGTACGTC. As protein: CASRAKASSYEQYV.

There are a few counts of this clonotype. This chain links TRBV13 with TRBJ2-7, with D unresolved. Trimming pared 0 bases from V and 0 bases from J, leaving 9 bases between. Germline V lookup: CDR1 PRHDT, CDR2 FYEKMQ (reference sequence). The CDR3 consists of 15 residues. Here the CDR3 reads CASSLGPSSSYEQYV. CDR3 bases: TGTGCCAGCAGCTTAGGCCCCTCCAGCTCCTACGAGCAGTACGTC.

The V gene is TRBV20-1, the J gene TRBJ2-2; the D gene is possibly TRBD1 (5 bases). V lost 0 bases and J 2 bases, leaving 7 bases between the germline ends. Germline V gene data show CDR1 as DFQATT and CDR2 as SNEGSKA (reference sequence). The CDR3 is 14 residues long. This CDR3 reads CSARERTNTGELFF. The CDR3, as DNA: TGCAGTGCTAGAGAGAGGACAAACACCGGGGAGCTGTTTTTT.

The chain recombines TRBV20-1 with TRBJ2-3; D not resolved. The CDR3 extends over 16 amino acids. V was cut by 6 bases and J by 0 bases, with 19 bases left in between. Germline values: CDR1 DFQATT, CDR2 SNEGSKA (reference sequence). This CDR3 reads CSALPISRPSTDTQYF. The CDR3 DNA reads TGCAGTGCCCTCCCCATATCCAGGCCGAGCACAGATACGCAGTATTTT.

The chain couples TRBV2 to TRBJ2-7; D not resolved. The germline CDR1 and CDR2 sequences are SNHLY and FYNNEI. Deletions cut 6 bases from V and 7 bases from J, with 16 bases between. This CDR3 has 13 amino acids. CDR3 amino acids: CASSPDWTLEQYF. The CDR3 nucleotides read TGTGCCAGCAGCCCCGACTGGACCCTTGAGCAGTACTTC.

In its sample, this clonotype was seen many times. V gene TRBV7-9 combines with J gene TRBJ1-1; D not resolved. Germline assignment: CDR1 SEHNR and CDR2 FQNEAQ (reference sequence). The CDR3 has 14 amino acids. Trimming removed 6 bases at V and 1 base at J, with 12 bases between. CDR3: CASRSPPANTEAFF. The CDR3 DNA reads as TGTGCCAGCAGATCTCCGCCGGCGAACACTGAAGCTTTCTTT. Full variable domain (rest looked up from reference TRBV7-9 and TRBJ1-1): DTGVSQNPRHKITKRGQNVTFRCDPISEHNRLYWYRQTLGQGPEFLTYFQNEAQLEKSRLLSDRFSAERPKGSFSTLEIQRTEQGDSAMYLCASRSPPANTEAFFGQGTRLTVV.

This clonotype was observed a handful of times. The chain combines TRBV7-9 with TRBJ2-2, with a possible D match to TRBD2 (7 bases). Germline assignment: CDR1 SEHNR and CDR2 FQNEAQ (reference sequence). The CDR3 sequence is 18 residues long. V was shortened by 2 bases and J by 0 bases, with 16 bases between the two germline ends. The CDR3 DNA reads TGTGCCAGCAGCTTACGGGGGGCGGCCGTCGCGAACACCGGGGAGCTGTTTTTT. This codes for CASSLRGAAVANTGELFF. Supplemented by reference TRBV7-9 and TRBJ2-2, the full variable domain reads DTGVSQNPRHKITKRGQNVTFRCDPISEHNRLYWYRQTLGQGPEFLTYFQNEAQLEKSRLLSDRFSAERPKGSFSTLEIQRTEQGDSAMYLCASSLRGAAVANTGELFFGEGSRLTVL.

This clonotype was detected only a few times. The V and J genes are TRBV11-2 and TRBJ1-1, with 9 bases that match TRBD1. Germline-derived CDR1 and CDR2 are SGHAT and FQNNGV. V was pared by 5 bases and J by 5 bases, with 9 bases of the junction left unmatched. This CDR3 has 15 amino acids. CDR3 nucleotide sequence: TGTGCCAGCAGCAAACCACAGGGGGCGAAGACTGAAGCTTTCTTT. The encoded protein is CASSKPQGAKTEAFF.

The CDR3 spells CASTLGGYSTDTQYF. Here the CDR3 DNA reads TGTGCCAGCACCTTAGGGGGGTACAGCACAGATACGCAGTATTTT. The rearrangement uses TRBV6-2 or TRBV6-3 and TRBJ2-3, with D possibly called TRBD1 or TRBD2 (6 bases each). This CDR3 has 15 amino acids. V was trimmed by 7 bases and J by 0 bases, leaving 14 bases between them. The germline V gene encodes CDR1 MNHEY and CDR2 SVGEGT.